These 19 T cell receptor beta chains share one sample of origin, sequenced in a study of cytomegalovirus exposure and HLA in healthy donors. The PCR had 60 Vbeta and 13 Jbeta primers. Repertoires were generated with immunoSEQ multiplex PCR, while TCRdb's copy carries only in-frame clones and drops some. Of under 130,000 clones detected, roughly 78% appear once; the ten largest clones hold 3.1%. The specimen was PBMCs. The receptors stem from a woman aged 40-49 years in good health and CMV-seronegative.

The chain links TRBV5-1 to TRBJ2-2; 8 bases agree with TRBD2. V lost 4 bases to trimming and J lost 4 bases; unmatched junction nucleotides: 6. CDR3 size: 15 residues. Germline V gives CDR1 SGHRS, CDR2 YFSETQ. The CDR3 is CASSPGTRITGELFF. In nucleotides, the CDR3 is TGCGCCAGCAGCCCGGGGACTAGGATCACCGGGGAGCTGTTTTTT. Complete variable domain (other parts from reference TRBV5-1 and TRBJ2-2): KAGVTQTPRYLIKTRGQQVTLSCSPISGHRSVSWYQQTPGQGLQFLFEYFSETQRNKGNFPGRFSGRQFSNSRSEMNVSTLELGDSALYLCASSPGTRITGELFFGEGSRLTVL.

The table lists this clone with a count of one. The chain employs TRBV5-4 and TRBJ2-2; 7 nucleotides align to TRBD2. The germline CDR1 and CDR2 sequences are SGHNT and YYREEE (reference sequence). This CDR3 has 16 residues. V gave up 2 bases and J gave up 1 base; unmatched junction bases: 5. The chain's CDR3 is CASSLSGGLNTGELFF. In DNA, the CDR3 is TGTGCCAGCAGCTTATCGGGGGGACTGAACACCGGGGAGCTGTTTTTT.

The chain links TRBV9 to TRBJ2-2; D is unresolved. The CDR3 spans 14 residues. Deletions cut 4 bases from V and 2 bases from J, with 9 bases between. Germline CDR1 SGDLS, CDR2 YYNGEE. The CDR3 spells CASSYSTNTGELFF. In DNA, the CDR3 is TGTGCCAGCAGCTACTCGACTAACACCGGGGAGCTGTTTTTT.

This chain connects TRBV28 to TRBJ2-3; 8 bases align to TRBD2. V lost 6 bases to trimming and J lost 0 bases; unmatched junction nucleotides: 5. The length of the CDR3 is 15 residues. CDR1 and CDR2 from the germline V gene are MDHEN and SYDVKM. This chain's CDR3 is CASSPGTRSTDTQYF. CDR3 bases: TGTGCCAGCAGCCCCGGGACTAGAAGCACAGATACGCAGTATTTT.

CDR3 loop: CASSPWTGVNEKLFF. The CDR3, as DNA: TGTGCCAGCAGCCCCTGGACAGGGGTTAATGAAAAACTGTTTTTT. The rearrangement links TRBV7-9 to TRBJ1-4, with 9 bases identical to TRBD1. Germline CDR1 is SEHNR and CDR2 is FQNEAQ (reference sequence). Trimming cost V 5 bases and J 4 bases; bases outside gene matches: 5. This CDR3 has 15 amino acids.

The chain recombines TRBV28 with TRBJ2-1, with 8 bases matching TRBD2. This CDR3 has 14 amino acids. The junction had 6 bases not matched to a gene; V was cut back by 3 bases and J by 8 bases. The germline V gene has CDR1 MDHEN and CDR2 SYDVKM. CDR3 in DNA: TGTGCCAGCAGTTTGTTTAGCGGGAAGGATGAGCAGTTCTTC. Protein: CASSLFSGKDEQFF.

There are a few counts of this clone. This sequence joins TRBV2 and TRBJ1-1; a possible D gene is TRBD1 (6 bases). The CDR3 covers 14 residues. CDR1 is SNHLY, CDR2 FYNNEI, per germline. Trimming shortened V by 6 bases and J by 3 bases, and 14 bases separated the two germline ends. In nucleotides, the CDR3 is TGTGCCAGCAGCGATTCCAGGGGCTACACTGAAGCTTTCTTT. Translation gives CASSDSRGYTEAFF.

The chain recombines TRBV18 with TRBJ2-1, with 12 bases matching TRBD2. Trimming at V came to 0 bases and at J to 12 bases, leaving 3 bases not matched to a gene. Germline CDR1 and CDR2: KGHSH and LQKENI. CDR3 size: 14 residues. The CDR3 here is CASSPPETSGRQFF. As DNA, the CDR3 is TGTGCCAGCTCACCACCGGAGACTAGCGGGAGGCAGTTCTTC.

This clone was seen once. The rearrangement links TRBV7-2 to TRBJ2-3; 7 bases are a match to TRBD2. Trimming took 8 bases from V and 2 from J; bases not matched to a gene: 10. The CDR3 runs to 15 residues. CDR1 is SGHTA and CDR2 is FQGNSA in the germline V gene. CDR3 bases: TGTGCCAGCGCCTCCGCGGGACTACACACAGATACGCAGTATTTT. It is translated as CASASAGLHTDTQYF.

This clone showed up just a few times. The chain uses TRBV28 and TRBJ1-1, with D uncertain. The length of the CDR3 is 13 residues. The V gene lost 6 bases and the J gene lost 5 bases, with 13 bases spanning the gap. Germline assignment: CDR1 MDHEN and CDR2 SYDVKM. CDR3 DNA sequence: TGTGCCAGCAGGGTAGGAGGGTGGACTGAAGCTTTCTTT. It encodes CASRVGGWTEAFF.

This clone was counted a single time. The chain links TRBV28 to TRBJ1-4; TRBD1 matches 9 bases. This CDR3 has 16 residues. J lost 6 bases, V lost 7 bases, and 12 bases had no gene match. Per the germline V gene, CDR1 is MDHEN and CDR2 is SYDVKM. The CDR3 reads CASTLTRGQGHEKLFF. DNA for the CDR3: TGTGCCAGCACCTTGACTAGGGGACAGGGACATGAAAAACTGTTTTTT.

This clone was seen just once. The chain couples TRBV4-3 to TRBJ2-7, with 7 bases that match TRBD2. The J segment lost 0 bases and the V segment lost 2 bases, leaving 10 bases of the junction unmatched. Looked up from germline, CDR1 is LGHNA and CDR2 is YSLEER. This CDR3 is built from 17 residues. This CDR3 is CASSQSLLASSSYEQYF. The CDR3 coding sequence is TGCGCCAGCAGCCAATCACTACTAGCGTCAAGCTCCTACGAGCAGTACTTC.

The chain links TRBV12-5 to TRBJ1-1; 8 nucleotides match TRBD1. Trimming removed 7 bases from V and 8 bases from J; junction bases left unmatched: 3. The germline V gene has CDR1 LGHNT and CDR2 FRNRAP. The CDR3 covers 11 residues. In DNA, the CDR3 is TGTGCTAGTGCCCGGGACAGGGAAGCTTTCTTT. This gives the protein CASARDREAFF.

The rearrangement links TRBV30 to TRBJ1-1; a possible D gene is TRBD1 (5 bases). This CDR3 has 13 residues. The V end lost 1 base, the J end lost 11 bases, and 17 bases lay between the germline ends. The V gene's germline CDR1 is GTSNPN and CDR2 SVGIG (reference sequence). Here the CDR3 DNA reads TGTGCCTGGAGTGGGGGTACGGGGGGGAAGGCTTTCTTT. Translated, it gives CAWSGGTGGKAFF.

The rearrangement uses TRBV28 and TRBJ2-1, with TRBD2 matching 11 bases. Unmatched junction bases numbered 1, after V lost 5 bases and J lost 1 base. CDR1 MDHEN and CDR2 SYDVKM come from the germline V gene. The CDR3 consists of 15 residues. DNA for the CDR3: TGTGCCAGCAGTACTAGCGGGAGTTCCTACAATGAGCAGTTCTTC. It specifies CASSTSGSSYNEQFF.

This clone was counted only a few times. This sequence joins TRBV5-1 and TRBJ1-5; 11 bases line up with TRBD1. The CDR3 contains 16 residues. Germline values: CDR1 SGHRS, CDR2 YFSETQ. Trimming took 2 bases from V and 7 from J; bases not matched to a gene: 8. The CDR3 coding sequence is TGCGCCAGCAGCTTCGAAGGGACAGGGGGTGGGCAGCCCCAGCATTTT. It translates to CASSFEGTGGGQPQHF.

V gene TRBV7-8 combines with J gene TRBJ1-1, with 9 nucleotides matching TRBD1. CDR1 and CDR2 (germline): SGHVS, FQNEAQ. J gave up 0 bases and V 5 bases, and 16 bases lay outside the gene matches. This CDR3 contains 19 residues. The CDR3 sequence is CASSLRGGRQGGMNTEAFF. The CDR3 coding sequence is TGTGCCAGCAGCCTAAGGGGGGGACGACAGGGGGGAATGAACACTGAAGCTTTCTTT.

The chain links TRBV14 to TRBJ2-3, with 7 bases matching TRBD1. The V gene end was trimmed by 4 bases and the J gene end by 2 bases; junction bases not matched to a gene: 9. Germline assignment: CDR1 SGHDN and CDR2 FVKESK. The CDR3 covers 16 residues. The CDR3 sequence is CASSLDRGGLTDTQYF. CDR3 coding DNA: TGTGCCAGCAGCCTAGATAGAGGGGGCCTCACAGATACGCAGTATTTT.

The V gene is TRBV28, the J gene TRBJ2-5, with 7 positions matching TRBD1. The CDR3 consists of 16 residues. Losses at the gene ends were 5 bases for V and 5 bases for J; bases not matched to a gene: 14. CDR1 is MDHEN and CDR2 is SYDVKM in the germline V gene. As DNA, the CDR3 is TGTGCCAGCAGTCTCCTCTCGACAGGGTCATGGGAGACCCAGTACTTC. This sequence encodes CASSLLSTGSWETQYF.